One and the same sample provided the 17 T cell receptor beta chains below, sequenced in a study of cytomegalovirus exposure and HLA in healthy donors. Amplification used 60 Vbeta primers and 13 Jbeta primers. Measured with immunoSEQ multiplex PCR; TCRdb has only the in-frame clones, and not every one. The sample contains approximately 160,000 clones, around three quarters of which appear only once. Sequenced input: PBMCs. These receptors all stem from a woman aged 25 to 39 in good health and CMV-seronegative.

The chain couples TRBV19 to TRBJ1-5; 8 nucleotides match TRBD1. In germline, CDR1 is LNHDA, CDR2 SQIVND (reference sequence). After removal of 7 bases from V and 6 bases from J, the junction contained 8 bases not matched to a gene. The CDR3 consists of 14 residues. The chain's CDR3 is CASNAGQASQPQHF. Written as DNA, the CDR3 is TGTGCCAGTAATGCGGGACAGGCTTCTCAGCCCCAGCATTTT.

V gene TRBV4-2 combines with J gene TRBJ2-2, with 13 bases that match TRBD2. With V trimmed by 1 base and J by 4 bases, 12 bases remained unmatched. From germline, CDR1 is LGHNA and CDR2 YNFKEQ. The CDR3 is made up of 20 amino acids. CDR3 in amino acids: CASSQGGGLAGRRSTGELFF. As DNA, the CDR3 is TGTGCCAGCAGCCAAGGGGGGGGACTAGCGGGGCGTCGGTCCACCGGGGAGCTGTTTTTT.

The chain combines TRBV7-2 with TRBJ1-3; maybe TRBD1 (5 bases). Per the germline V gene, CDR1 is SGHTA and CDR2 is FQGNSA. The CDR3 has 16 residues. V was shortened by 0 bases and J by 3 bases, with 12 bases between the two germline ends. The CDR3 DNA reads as TGTGCCAGCAGCTTAGCTTCCCGGACAATTGGAAACACCATATATTTT. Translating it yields CASSLASRTIGNTIYF. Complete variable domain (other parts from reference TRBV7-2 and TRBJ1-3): GAGVSQSPSNKVTEKGKDVELRCDPISGHTALYWYRQSLGQGLEFLIYFQGNSAPDKSGLPSDRFSAERTGGSVSTLTIQRTQQEDSAVYLCASSLASRTIGNTIYFGEGSWLTVV.

CDR3 coding DNA: TGCGCCAGCAGCCCGGGTCGGCGTGAGTATGGCTACACCTTC. As protein: CASSPGRREYGYTF. The chain recombines TRBV5-1 with TRBJ1-2; D unclear. V was shortened by 4 bases and J by 5 bases, with 15 bases between the two germline ends. The CDR3 consists of 14 residues. Looked up from germline, CDR1 is SGHRS and CDR2 is YFSETQ. Combining the CDR3 with reference TRBV5-1 and TRBJ1-2 gives the whole variable domain KAGVTQTPRYLIKTRGQQVTLSCSPISGHRSVSWYQQTPGQGLQFLFEYFSETQRNKGNFPGRFSGRQFSNSRSEMNVSTLELGDSALYLCASSPGRREYGYTFGSGTRLTVV.

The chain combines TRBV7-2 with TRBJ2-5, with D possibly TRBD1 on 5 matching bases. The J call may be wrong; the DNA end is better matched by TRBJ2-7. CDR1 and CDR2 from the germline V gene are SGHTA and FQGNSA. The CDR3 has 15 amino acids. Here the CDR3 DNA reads TGTGCCAGCAGCTTAGAGCAGGGTCCGTGGTACGAGCAGTACTTC. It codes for CASSLEQGPWYEQYF.

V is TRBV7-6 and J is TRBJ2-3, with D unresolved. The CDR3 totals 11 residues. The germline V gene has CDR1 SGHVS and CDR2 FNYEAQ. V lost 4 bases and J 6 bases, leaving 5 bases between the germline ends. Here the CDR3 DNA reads TGTGCCAGCAGCTCCGTGGATACGCAGTATTTT. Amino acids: CASSSVDTQYF. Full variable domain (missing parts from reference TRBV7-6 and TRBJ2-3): GAGVSQSPRYKVTKRGQDVALRCDPISGHVSLYWYRQALGQGPEFLTYFNYEAQQDKSGLPNDRFSAERPEGSISTLTIQRTEQRDSAMYRCASSSVDTQYFGPGTRLTVL.

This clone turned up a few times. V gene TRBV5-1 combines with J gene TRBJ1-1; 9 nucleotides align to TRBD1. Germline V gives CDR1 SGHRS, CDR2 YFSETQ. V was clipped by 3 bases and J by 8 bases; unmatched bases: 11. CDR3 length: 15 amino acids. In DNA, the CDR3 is TGCGCCAGCAGCTCCCCCATCCCCGGACAGGGGGAAGCTTTCTTT. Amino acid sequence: CASSSPIPGQGEAFF.

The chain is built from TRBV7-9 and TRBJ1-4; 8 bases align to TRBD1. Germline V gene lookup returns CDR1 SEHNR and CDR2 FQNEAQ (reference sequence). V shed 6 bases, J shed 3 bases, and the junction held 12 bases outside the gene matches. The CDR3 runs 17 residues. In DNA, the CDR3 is TGTGCCAGCAGGCGAAAACAGGGGGTCGGTTCTAATGAAAAACTGTTTTTT. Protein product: CASRRKQGVGSNEKLFF.

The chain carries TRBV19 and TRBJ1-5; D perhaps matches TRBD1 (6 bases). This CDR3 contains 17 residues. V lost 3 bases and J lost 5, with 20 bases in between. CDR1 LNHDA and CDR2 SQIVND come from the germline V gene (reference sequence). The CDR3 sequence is CASSIGTRGIGHQPQHF. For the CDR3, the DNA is TGTGCCAGTAGTATTGGGACAAGGGGGATCGGGCATCAGCCCCAGCATTTT.

The chain's CDR3 is CASSHLRTGGNEQFF. For the CDR3, the DNA is TGTGCCAGCAGCCACCTCCGGACAGGGGGCAATGAGCAGTTCTTC. The chain combines TRBV4-2 with TRBJ2-1; 10 bases line up with TRBD1. V shed 3 bases and J 6 bases; nucleotides not matched to a gene: 5. CDR1 is LGHNA, CDR2 YNFKEQ, per germline. This CDR3 region has 15 residues.

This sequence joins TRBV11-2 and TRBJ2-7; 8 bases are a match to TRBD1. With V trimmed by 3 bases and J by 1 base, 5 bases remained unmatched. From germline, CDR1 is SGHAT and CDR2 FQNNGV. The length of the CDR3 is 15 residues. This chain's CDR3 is CASSLDRAWSYEQYF. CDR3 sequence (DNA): TGTGCCAGCAGCTTGGACAGGGCCTGGTCCTACGAGCAGTACTTC.

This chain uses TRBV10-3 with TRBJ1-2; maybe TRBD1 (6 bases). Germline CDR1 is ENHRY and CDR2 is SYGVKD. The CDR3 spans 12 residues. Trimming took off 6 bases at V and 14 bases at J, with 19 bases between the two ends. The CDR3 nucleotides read TGTGCCATCAGCGGCCAACAGGGCTCTTCAACCTTC. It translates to CAISGQQGSSTF.

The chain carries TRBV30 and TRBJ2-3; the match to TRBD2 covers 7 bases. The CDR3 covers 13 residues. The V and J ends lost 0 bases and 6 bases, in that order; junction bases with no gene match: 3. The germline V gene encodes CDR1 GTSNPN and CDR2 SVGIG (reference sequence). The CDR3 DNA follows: TGTGCCTGGAGTGTCCGGGACTATGATACGCAGTATTTT. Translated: CAWSVRDYDTQYF.

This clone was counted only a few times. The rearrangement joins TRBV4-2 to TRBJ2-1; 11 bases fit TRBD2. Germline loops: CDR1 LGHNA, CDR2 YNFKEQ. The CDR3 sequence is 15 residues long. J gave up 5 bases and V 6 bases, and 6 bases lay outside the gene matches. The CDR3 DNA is TGTGCCAGCAGGCGGGGACTAGCGGACGACAATGAGCAGTTCTTC. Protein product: CASRRGLADDNEQFF.

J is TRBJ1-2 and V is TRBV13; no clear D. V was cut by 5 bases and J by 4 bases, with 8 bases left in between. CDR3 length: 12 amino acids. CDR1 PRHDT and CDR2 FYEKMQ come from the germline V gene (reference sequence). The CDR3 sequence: CASSQQLYGYTF. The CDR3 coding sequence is TGTGCCAGCAGCCAACAGCTCTATGGCTACACCTTC. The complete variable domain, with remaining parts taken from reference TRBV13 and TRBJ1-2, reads AAGVIQSPRHLIKEKRETATLKCYPIPRHDTVYWYQQGPGQDPQFLISFYEKMQSDKGSIPDRFSAQQFSDYHSELNMSSLELGDSALYFCASSQQLYGYTFGSGTRLTVV.

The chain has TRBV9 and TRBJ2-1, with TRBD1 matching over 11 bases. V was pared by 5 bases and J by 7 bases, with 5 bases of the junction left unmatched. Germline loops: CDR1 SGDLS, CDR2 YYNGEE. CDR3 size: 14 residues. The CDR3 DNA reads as TGTGCCAGCAGTCCGGGACAGGGGGGAAATGAGCAGTTCTTC. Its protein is CASSPGQGGNEQFF.

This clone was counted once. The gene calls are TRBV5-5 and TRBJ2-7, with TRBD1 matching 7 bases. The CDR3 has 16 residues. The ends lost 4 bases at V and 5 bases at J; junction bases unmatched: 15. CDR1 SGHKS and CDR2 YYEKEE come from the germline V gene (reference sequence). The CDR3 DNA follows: TGTGCCAGCAGCCCCTTCAACCCCGACAGGGCGAACGAGCAGTACTTC. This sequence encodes CASSPFNPDRANEQYF. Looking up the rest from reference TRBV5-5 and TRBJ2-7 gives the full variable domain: DAGVTQSPTHLIKTRGQQVTLRCSPISGHKSVSWYQQVLGQGPQFIFQYYEKEERGRGNFPDRFSARQFPNYSSELNVNALLLGDSALYLCASSPFNPDRANEQYFGPGTRLTVT.